The entry that follows covers one T cell receptor (beta chain) sequence. The germline V gene encodes CDR1 SGHTA and CDR2 FQGNSA. V was pared by 1 base and J by 1 base, with 10 bases between. This CDR3 is 15 amino acids long. TCR alpha and TCR beta cDNA libraries with sample barcodes and UMIs came from 5'RACE using constant-segment primers. In TCRdb, the 5' RACE reads were re-called with MiXCR into one record per CDR3 protein. The table lists about 180,000 distinct CDR3 sequences, about 18% of them singletons. This specimen belongs to a study of T-cell memory formation after mild COVID-19. This sequence was found in a man younger than 30 who had mild COVID-19 (a few samples of this study predate the infection). Cell type and time point are not known. Sequencing input: PBMCs or a T cell subset sorted from them (not recorded which). The gene calls are TRBV7-2 and TRBJ1-2; D ambiguous. CDR3 sequence reads: CASSLDFRSNYGYTF. The CDR3 DNA reads TGTGCCAGCAGCTTAGACTTTCGCAGTAACTATGGCTACACCTTC.